There are many counts of the clone carrying this T cell receptor beta chain. Its antigen is unknown. This entry belongs to a study of T cells in Graves' hyperthyroidism and ophthalmopathy. There were TCR beta CDR3 regions amplified from RNA transcripts. HTBI primers were the set used in a first-round RT-PCR of the TCR CDR3. TCRdb redid the calling of the multiplex PCR reads with MiXCR, one entry per CDR3 protein. The data contain 550,000 to 700,000 distinct CDR3 sequences, just over 45% of them singletons. Study outcomes and limitations: Blood also showed most of the thyroid clonotypes that were expanded above 0.001.

The source material was peripheral blood or thyroid tissue (not recorded which). This sequence originates from an adult woman with Graves' disease, either hyperthyroidism or ophthalmopathy (not recorded which).

The CDR3 DNA follows: TGTGCCACCAGCCTGATGGGGCTTAACACTGAAGCTTTCTTT. Its translation: CATSLMGLNTEAFF. The chain has TRBV15 and TRBJ1-1; possibly TRBD1 for D (5 bases). Looked up from germline, CDR1 is LNHNV and CDR2 is YYDKDF (reference sequence). CDR3 length: 14 residues. V lost 5 bases and J 2 bases, leaving 12 bases between the germline ends.